One sample yielded the 10 T cell receptor beta chains listed below, sequenced in a study of blood T cell repertoires in COVID-19. The assay was immunoSEQ multiplex PCR, and TCRdb's table has in-frame clones only and misses some. The table lists 130,000 or so clones, approximately 88% of them singletons. Material: peripheral blood. These receptors were obtained from a man in his 60s with acute or convalescent COVID-19.

This rearrangement joins TRBV5-6 to TRBJ1-2; TRBD1 is a possible D gene (6 bases). With 0 bases removed from V and 2 bases from J, the gap between germline ends came to 11 bases. The CDR3 sequence is 15 residues long. Germline V gives CDR1 SGHDT, CDR2 YYEEEE. In DNA, the CDR3 is TGTGCCAGCAGCTTGGCGGGGGGGACAAACTATGGCTACACCTTC. Translating it yields CASSLAGGTNYGYTF.

The V and J genes are TRBV29-1 and TRBJ1-4, with TRBD1 matching 7 bases. J lost 1 base, V lost 5 bases, and 4 bases had no gene match. The CDR3 is made up of 14 amino acids. The germline V gene has CDR1 SQVTM and CDR2 ANQGSEA. In nucleotides, the CDR3 is TGCAGCGTTCGACAGGGAGAAACTAATGAAAAACTGTTTTTT. Translated: CSVRQGETNEKLFF.

The V call is TRBV3-1 (or the pseudogene TRBV3-2), the J call TRBJ2-1; 10 nucleotides align to TRBD2. This CDR3 contains 15 residues. CDR1 is LGHDT, CDR2 YNNKEL, per germline (reference sequence). Trimming cost V 4 bases and J 7 bases; bases outside gene matches: 7. The DNA of the CDR3 is TGTGCCAGCAGCCCGCCCGGGACTAGCGCAAATGAGCAGTTCTTC. Amino acids: CASSPPGTSANEQFF.

The gene calls are TRBV9 and TRBJ2-3; possible D gene TRBD2, 7 bases. Trimming pared 0 bases from V and 5 bases from J, leaving 13 bases between. The CDR3 length is 15 residues. The germline V gene has CDR1 SGDLS and CDR2 YYNGEE. The CDR3 loop is CASSVEGGQVDTQYF. The CDR3 DNA is TGTGCCAGCAGCGTAGAGGGGGGGCAAGTAGATACGCAGTATTTT.

The chain combines TRBV30 with TRBJ2-5; maybe TRBD1 (5 bases). There are 13 residues in the CDR3. The V end was cut by 1 base, the J end by 4 bases, with 10 bases between. Germline V gives CDR1 GTSNPN, CDR2 SVGIG (reference sequence). CDR3 coding DNA: TGTGCCTGGAGTGAGGGTAGGGGAGAGACCCAGTACTTC. This gives the protein CAWSEGRGETQYF. The complete variable domain, with remaining parts taken from reference TRBV30 and TRBJ2-5, reads SQTIHQWPATLVQPVGSPLSLECTVEGTSNPNLYWYRQAAGRGLQLLFYSVGIGQISSEVPQNLSASRPQDRQFILSSKKLLLSDSGFYLCAWSEGRGETQYFGPGTRLLVL.

V and J are TRBV5-1 and TRBJ2-2; 7 bases are a match to TRBD2. The CDR3 runs 17 residues. Germline V gene sequence: CDR1 SGHRS, CDR2 YFSETQ. With V trimmed by 4 bases and J by 1 base, 10 bases remained unmatched. The CDR3 loop reads CASSPRRERGNTGELFF. The DNA for the CDR3 is TGCGCCAGCAGCCCCCGGAGGGAGCGGGGGAACACCGGGGAGCTGTTTTTT.

The chain employs TRBV14 and TRBJ2-1; a weak D match, TRBD1 (5 bases). Germline CDR1 and CDR2: SGHDN and FVKESK. The V end was cut by 0 bases, the J end by 9 bases, with 15 bases between. This CDR3 region has 15 residues. The CDR3 loop is CASSQDIGVAGEQFF. In DNA, the CDR3 is TGTGCCAGCAGCCAAGATATAGGGGTTGCAGGTGAGCAGTTCTTC.

The CDR3 loop is CASSPGGLTGELFF. CDR3 nucleotide sequence: TGTGCCAGCAGTCCGGGGGGCCTCACCGGGGAGCTGTTTTTT. This chain links TRBV27 with TRBJ2-2; D is possibly TRBD2 (7 bases). V was cut by 5 bases and J by 4 bases, with 11 bases left in between. CDR1 and CDR2 from the germline V gene are MNHEY and SMNVEV (reference sequence). The CDR3 runs to 14 residues.

The rearrangement joins TRBV3-1 (or the pseudogene TRBV3-2) to TRBJ2-5, with a weak D call TRBD2 (7 bases). CDR1 and CDR2 from the germline V gene are LGHDT and YNNKEL (reference sequence). The length of the CDR3 is 16 residues. V was trimmed by 1 base and J by 2 bases, leaving 14 bases between them. The chain's CDR3 is CASSQGRGARQETQYF. As DNA, the CDR3 is TGTGCCAGCAGCCAAGGTCGGGGGGCGAGACAAGAGACCCAGTACTTC.

This chain connects TRBV7-9 to TRBJ2-5, with 7 bases matching TRBD2. Germline assignment: CDR1 SEHNR and CDR2 FQNEAQ (reference sequence). V lost 5 bases, J lost 5 bases, and 11 bases stayed unmatched. This CDR3 has 15 amino acids. CDR3 residues: CASSELQDGGETQYF. DNA of the CDR3: TGTGCCAGCAGCGAGCTACAGGACGGGGGGGAGACCCAGTACTTC.